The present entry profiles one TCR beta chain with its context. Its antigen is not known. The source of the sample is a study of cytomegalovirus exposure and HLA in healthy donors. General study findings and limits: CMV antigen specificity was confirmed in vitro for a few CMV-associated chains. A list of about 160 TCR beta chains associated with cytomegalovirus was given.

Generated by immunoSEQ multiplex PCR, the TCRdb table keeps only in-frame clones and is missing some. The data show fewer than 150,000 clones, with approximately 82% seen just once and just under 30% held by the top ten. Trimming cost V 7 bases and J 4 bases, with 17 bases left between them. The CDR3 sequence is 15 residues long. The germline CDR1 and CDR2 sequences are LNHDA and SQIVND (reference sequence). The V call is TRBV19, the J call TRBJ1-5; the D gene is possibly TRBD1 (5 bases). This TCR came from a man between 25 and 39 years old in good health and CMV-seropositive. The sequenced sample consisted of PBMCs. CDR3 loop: CASTLGQQMNQPQHF. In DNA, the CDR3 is TGTGCCAGTACCCTCGGACAACAGATGAATCAGCCCCAGCATTTT.